A single sample is the source of the 13 T cell receptor beta chains below, sequenced in a study of blood T cell repertoires in COVID-19. The data were produced by immunoSEQ multiplex PCR, yet TCRdb's version contains in-frame clones alone and is incomplete. The sample holds about 170,000 clones, approximately 85% seen once. Material: peripheral blood. These receptors came from a man aged 55 to 70 who had recovered from COVID-19.

This chain joins TRBV3-1 (or the pseudogene TRBV3-2) and TRBJ1-2, with 10 bases matching TRBD1. Germline V CDR1 and CDR2: LGHDT, YNNKEL (reference sequence). With 7 bases clipped from V and 8 bases from J, the junction kept 7 bases outside the gene matches. This CDR3 has 13 residues. CDR3 residues: CASTPATGGGYTF. CDR3 DNA: TGTGCCAGCACGCCCGCGACAGGGGGCGGCTACACCTTC.

The chain is built from TRBV2 and TRBJ2-1, with TRBD2 as a possible D gene (5 bases). The CDR3 loop spans 15 amino acids. The germline V gene has CDR1 SNHLY and CDR2 FYNNEI. Deletions cut 4 bases from V and 1 base from J, with 11 bases between. The CDR3 region is CASSAGRGSYNEQFF. CDR3 in DNA: TGTGCCAGCAGTGCAGGACGAGGGTCCTACAATGAGCAGTTCTTC.

This CDR3 is CASSEDSFQPQHF. The DNA for the CDR3 is TGCGCCAGCAGCGAGGACAGTTTTCAGCCCCAGCATTTT. This chain uses TRBV5-1 with TRBJ1-5, with D possibly matching TRBD1 (6 bases). Germline V gives CDR1 SGHRS, CDR2 YFSETQ. V lost 4 bases and J lost 6, with 11 bases in between. The CDR3 spans 13 residues.

The chain combines TRBV19 with TRBJ2-6, with D perhaps matching TRBD1 (5 bases). Germline V gene data show CDR1 as LNHDA and CDR2 as SQIVND (reference sequence). Trimming cost V 2 bases and J 1 base, with 9 bases left between them. This CDR3 contains 16 residues. Written as DNA, the CDR3 is TGTGCCAGTAGTATATACCCAGGGTCTGGGGCCAACGTCCTGACTTTC. It is translated as CASSIYPGSGANVLTF. Looking up the rest from reference TRBV19 and TRBJ2-6 gives the full variable domain: DGGITQSPKYLFRKEGQNVTLSCEQNLNHDAMYWYRQDPGQGLRLIYYSQIVNDFQKGDIAEGYSVSREKKESFPLTVTSAQKNPTAFYLCASSIYPGSGANVLTFGAGSRLTVL.

V is TRBV5-5 and J is TRBJ2-7; no definite D call. Between the trimmed V and J ends, which lost 0 bases and 1 base, there was a span of 11 bases. This CDR3 has 15 amino acids. Germline V gene sequence: CDR1 SGHKS, CDR2 YYEKEE (reference sequence). CDR3 in amino acids: CASSLEAGVSYEQYF. CDR3 nucleotides: TGTGCCAGCAGCTTGGAAGCAGGCGTGTCCTACGAGCAGTACTTC.

The chain carries TRBV6-5 and TRBJ2-2; TRBD1 is a possible D gene (6 bases). V was clipped by 6 bases and J by 4 bases, with 15 bases between them. The CDR3 consists of 15 residues. The germline CDR1 and CDR2 sequences are MNHEY and SVGAGI. In DNA form, the CDR3 reads TGTGCCAGCAGCACAGGGTGGCCCAGCACCGGGGAGCTGTTTTTT. This encodes CASSTGWPSTGELFF.

The chain recombines TRBV7-8 with TRBJ1-4; no clear D. Trimming left V 1 base short and J 8 bases short, with 11 bases between. CDR3 size: 14 residues. In germline, CDR1 is SGHVS, CDR2 FQNEAQ. The CDR3 is CASSLGRWEEKLFF. The CDR3 DNA sequence: TGTGCCAGCAGCTTAGGTCGTTGGGAGGAAAAACTGTTTTTT.

This sequence joins TRBV11-3 and TRBJ1-6; D unresolved. Looked up from germline, CDR1 is SGHNT and CDR2 is YENEEA. CDR3 length equals 15 residues. Trimming took off 3 bases at V and 7 bases at J, with 13 bases between the two ends. The CDR3 is CASSFSGPSNSPLHF. CDR3 coding DNA: TGTGCCAGCAGCTTCAGCGGACCGTCAAATTCACCCCTCCACTTT.

The genes are TRBV10-3 and TRBJ1-2, with TRBD1 identical over 9 bases. V lost 5 bases to trimming and J lost 6 bases; unmatched junction nucleotides: 7. This CDR3 has 14 amino acids. Germline values: CDR1 ENHRY, CDR2 SYGVKD. The CDR3 here is CAISPGQGFNGYTF. For the CDR3, the DNA is TGTGCCATCAGTCCGGGACAGGGTTTTAATGGCTACACCTTC.

The CDR3 sequence is CATSDPGTSGNNEQFF. In DNA form, the CDR3 reads TGTGCCACCAGTGACCCCGGGACTAGCGGGAACAATGAGCAGTTCTTC. This chain joins TRBV24-1 and TRBJ2-1, with TRBD2 matching over 13 bases. The CDR3 covers 16 residues. The V gene's germline CDR1 is KGHDR and CDR2 SFDVKD. The V gene end was trimmed by 4 bases and the J gene end by 5 bases; junction bases not matched to a gene: 4.

The V call is TRBV19, the J call TRBJ2-1, with D maybe TRBD1 (5 bases). Germline CDR1 LNHDA, CDR2 SQIVND (reference sequence). The CDR3 extends over 13 amino acids. V lost 3 bases and J 6 bases, leaving 9 bases between the germline ends. The CDR3 protein is CASSIARANEQFF. The CDR3, as DNA: TGTGCCAGTAGTATTGCCAGGGCCAATGAGCAGTTCTTC.

This chain connects TRBV11-2 to TRBJ2-2; D remains ambiguous. The CDR3 has 12 residues. V was shortened by 5 bases and J by 2 bases, with 3 bases between the two germline ends. Germline V gene sequence: CDR1 SGHAT, CDR2 FQNNGV. The DNA for the CDR3 is TGTGCCAGCAGCCATAACACCGGGGAGCTGTTTTTT. As protein: CASSHNTGELFF.

The CDR3 DNA reads TGTGCCAGCAGCTCGTTCACAGACAATGAGCAGTTCTTC. Amino acids: CASSSFTDNEQFF. V and J are TRBV7-2 and TRBJ2-1; no clear D. The germline V and J ends were trimmed by 4 bases and 5 bases, with 9 bases remaining between them. The CDR3 is made up of 13 amino acids. The V gene's germline CDR1 is SGHTA and CDR2 FQGNSA.